Sequencing of this T cell receptor beta chain was carried out in a study of cytomegalovirus exposure and HLA in healthy donors. Regarding the study as a whole: Altogether, 160 or so TCR beta chains were recorded as cytomegalovirus-associated. The analysis excluded some indistinguishable V segments, including TRBV6-2 and TRBV6-3. The authors later found TCR association rates varying by HLA locus, with DRB1 most and HLA-C fewest. Segments of the TCR beta V type were, in most cases, productive about 90% or about 30% of the time in an earlier analysis.

Vbeta (60) and Jbeta (13) primers were used in the PCR. Method: immunoSEQ multiplex PCR; TCRdb's copy keeps in-frame clones and lacks some. The data hold 140,000 or so clones, with 70% to 85% observed a single time. On this clone itself: Antigen specificity is unknown.

Germline values: CDR1 SGHVS, CDR2 FQNEAQ. The CDR3 loop spans 9 amino acids. The V and J ends lost 5 bases and 15 bases respectively, with 8 bases between them. The gene calls are TRBV7-8 and TRBJ1-5; D remains ambiguous. The source is a woman between 55 and 75 years old in good health and CMV-seropositive. The sequencing sample was made of PBMCs. The CDR3 DNA sequence: TGTGCCAGCAGCCCCCGTCCGCATTTT. This sequence encodes CASSPRPHF.